This entry lists 14 T cell receptor beta chains sequenced from one sample in a study of patients and donors after allogeneic stem cell transplantation. TCRdb redid the calling of the RT-PCR reads with MiXCR, one entry per CDR3 protein. The sample includes hundreds of thousands of distinct CDR3 sequences, 13% to 15% of them seen just once. The source material was blood, either unsorted or a sorted T cell fraction (not recorded which). The receptor source for this set is a human donor who was either an allogeneic HSCT recipient or a stem cell or donor lymphocyte infusion donor (not recorded which). It is not recorded whose cells these are; they may come from a transplant donor.

The chain has TRBV11-1 and TRBJ2-2, with TRBD2 identical over 10 bases. The V and J ends lost 2 bases and 0 bases, in that order; junction bases with no gene match: 6. Germline-derived CDR1 and CDR2 are SGHAT and FQDESV (reference sequence). The CDR3 loop spans 18 amino acids. As DNA, the CDR3 is TGTGCCAGCAGCTTAAGGCTAGCGGGGGTCACGAACACCGGGGAGCTGTTTTTT. Its translation: CASSLRLAGVTNTGELFF.

This clonotype came up many times. This chain uses TRBV20-1 with TRBJ2-5; maybe TRBD1 (6 bases). The CDR3 is 14 residues long. Germline-derived CDR1 and CDR2 are DFQATT and SNEGSKA (reference sequence). The V end was cut by 7 bases, the J end by 4 bases, with 19 bases between. The CDR3 here is CSVGERGKRETQYF. The CDR3 region has the DNA TGCAGTGTAGGGGAAAGGGGGAAGAGAGAGACCCAGTACTTC.

The chain couples TRBV6-1 to TRBJ2-7; a weak D match, TRBD2 (6 bases). The length of the CDR3 is 13 residues. The germline V and J ends were trimmed by 6 bases and 1 base, with 10 bases remaining between them. The germline V gene has CDR1 MNHNS and CDR2 SASEGT. As DNA, the CDR3 is TGTGCCAGCAGCTCGGAGGGGTCCTACGAGCAGTACTTC. Its translation is CASSSEGSYEQYF.

This chain links TRBV7-9 with TRBJ1-1, with no clear D. V dropped 2 bases and J dropped 1 base, with 8 bases sitting between them. The germline V gene has CDR1 SEHNR and CDR2 FQNEAQ (reference sequence). This CDR3 comprises 14 residues. Here the CDR3 DNA reads TGTGCCAGCAGCTTATATACCGAGAACACTGAAGCTTTCTTT. Amino acid sequence: CASSLYTENTEAFF.

The chain has TRBV18 and TRBJ2-3; the match to TRBD2 covers 9 bases. Germline lookup yields CDR1 KGHSH and CDR2 LQKENI. V shed 1 base, J shed 1 base, and the junction held 3 bases outside the gene matches. The CDR3 has 16 amino acids. The CDR3 DNA reads as TGTGCCAGCTCACCACGGGCTAGCGGGGGCACAGATACGCAGTATTTT. This codes for CASSPRASGGTDTQYF.

This chain uses TRBV9 with TRBJ1-1; D gene uncertain. The CDR3 sequence is 12 residues long. Germline V gene lookup returns CDR1 SGDLS and CDR2 YYNGEE. The ends were cut back, 0 bases at V and 9 bases at J, with 9 bases in the middle. The CDR3 spells CASSVAGEKAFF. The CDR3 DNA is TGTGCCAGCAGCGTAGCCGGCGAGAAAGCTTTCTTT.

This chain connects TRBV28 to TRBJ1-2; no clear D. The V gene lost 6 bases and the J gene lost 5 bases, with 16 bases spanning the gap. From germline, CDR1 is MDHEN and CDR2 SYDVKM. The CDR3 runs to 14 residues. The CDR3 nucleotides are TGTGCCAGCAGCCCAAACACTCTTCGGTATGGCTACACCTTC. Protein: CASSPNTLRYGYTF.

This clonotype was seen more than once but under ten times. The chain carries TRBV6-1 and TRBJ2-1; 7 nucleotides line up with TRBD2. Germline loops: CDR1 MNHNS, CDR2 SASEGT. V was pared by 5 bases and J by 9 bases, with 13 bases of the junction left unmatched. The CDR3 has 15 residues. CDR3 nucleotides: TGTGCCAGCAGTCCCCCAATGGCGGGGGTAGGTGAGCAGTTCTTC. Its protein is CASSPPMAGVGEQFF.

The chain links TRBV20-1 to TRBJ1-6; TRBD1 aligns across 9 bases. The CDR3 is made up of 13 amino acids. Germline V gene data show CDR1 as DFQATT and CDR2 as SNEGSKA (reference sequence). The trim removed 3 bases at V and 9 bases at J, leaving 3 bases unmatched. The chain's CDR3 is CSARDRGASPLHF. In DNA form, the CDR3 reads TGCAGTGCTAGGGACAGGGGCGCTTCACCCCTCCACTTT.

This clonotype was seen a few times. The gene calls are TRBV20-1 and TRBJ2-7; 7 nucleotides align to TRBD1. Germline-derived CDR1 and CDR2 are DFQATT and SNEGSKA (reference sequence). This CDR3 has 14 residues. V was pared by 0 bases and J by 2 bases, with 4 bases of the junction left unmatched. CDR3 in DNA: TGCAGTGCTAGAGAGCCGGACAGGACCTACGAGCAGTACTTC. Protein sequence: CSAREPDRTYEQYF.

V usage is TRBV7-8 and J usage is TRBJ2-6; tentatively, D is TRBD1 (6 bases). The CDR3 is made up of 16 amino acids. With 4 bases removed from V and 4 bases from J, the gap between germline ends came to 14 bases. CDR1 is SGHVS, CDR2 FQNEAQ, per germline. The CDR3 spells CASSSLVGAGANVLTF. For the CDR3, the DNA is TGTGCCAGCAGCTCCCTTGTGGGGGCAGGGGCCAACGTCCTGACTTTC.

This clonotype has a handful of counts. V is TRBV6-6 and J is TRBJ1-2, with D unclear. The CDR3 runs to 13 residues. Germline lookup yields CDR1 MNHNY and CDR2 SVGAGI (reference sequence). V was pared by 2 bases and J by 0 bases, with 4 bases between. The CDR3 DNA sequence: TGTGCCAGCAGTTACCTTACTAACTATGGCTACACCTTC. This translates into CASSYLTNYGYTF.

Only a few counts were recorded for this clonotype. The CDR3 is CASARRSASSYEQYF. The CDR3 DNA reads as TGTGCCAGCGCTCGGCGGTCCGCGAGCTCCTACGAGCAGTACTTC. The chain combines TRBV27 with TRBJ2-7; D is undetermined. This CDR3 has 15 residues. With 8 bases removed from V and 0 bases from J, the gap between germline ends came to 17 bases. CDR1 and CDR2 (germline): MNHEY, SMNVEV (reference sequence).

This clonotype has only one observation. The rearrangement uses TRBV4-1 and TRBJ1-1; TRBD1 agrees at 8 bases. Germline loops: CDR1 MGHRA, CDR2 YSYEKL. The trim removed 4 bases at V and 10 bases at J, leaving 8 bases unmatched. The CDR3 sequence is 13 residues long. The DNA for the CDR3 is TGCGCCAGCAGCCTTTCGGACAGGGAGGTAGCTTTCTTT. Protein sequence: CASSLSDREVAFF.